This T cell receptor beta chain was identified during a study of shared clonotypes between healthy human individuals. Findings of the study overall: Generally, estimated richness proved larger in naive subsets than it did in memory subsets. A reduction in generation probabilities was seen for non-shared clonotypes relative to those shared by all four donors.

Concerning this clone itself: Its antigen is undetermined.

Assay execution took place at the deep level. In the original workflow: ImmunoSEQ supplied junction-only sequences lacking quality scores, so filtering was different. The method was immunoSEQ multiplex PCR; TCRdb's version includes in-frame clones alone and lacks a portion of them. V, J and clone size reflect that table, while D and trimming were determined from the DNA. The sample shows 850,000 to 1,200,000 clones, about 70% of them seen only once. The CDR3 runs to 11 residues. CDR1 is MGHDK and CDR2 is SYGVNS in the germline V gene. V lost 5 bases and J 8 bases, leaving 7 bases between the germline ends.

The sequence derives from a young man in good health. The chain employs TRBV25-1 and TRBJ2-1; D perhaps matches TRBD2 (6 bases). The material sequenced was memory CD4+ T cells sorted from blood. Subset: CD45RA-negative fraction. The CDR3 loop is CASSWGDEQFF. DNA for the CDR3: TGTGCCAGCAGTTGGGGGGATGAGCAGTTCTTC.